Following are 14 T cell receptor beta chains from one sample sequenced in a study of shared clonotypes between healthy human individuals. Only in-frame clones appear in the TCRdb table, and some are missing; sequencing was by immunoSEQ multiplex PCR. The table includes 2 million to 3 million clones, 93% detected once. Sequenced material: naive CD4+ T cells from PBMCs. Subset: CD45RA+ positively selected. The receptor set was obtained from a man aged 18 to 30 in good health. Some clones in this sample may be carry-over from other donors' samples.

The CDR3 DNA reads TGTGCCAGCAGCTTGGGACAGGGACGGTCTGCGACCCAGTACTTC. This codes for CASSLGQGRSATQYF. The chain recombines TRBV5-6 with TRBJ2-5; 7 positions match TRBD1. Germline values: CDR1 SGHDT, CDR2 YYEEEE. The CDR3 has 15 residues. Trimming at V came to 0 bases and at J to 7 bases, leaving 9 bases not matched to a gene. Combining the CDR3 with reference TRBV5-6 and TRBJ2-5 gives the whole variable domain DAGVTQSPTHLIKTRGQQVTLRCSPKSGHDTVSWYQQALGQGPQFIFQYYEEEERQRGNFPDRFSGHQFPNYSSELNVNALLLGDSALYLCASSLGQGRSATQYFGPGTRLLVL.

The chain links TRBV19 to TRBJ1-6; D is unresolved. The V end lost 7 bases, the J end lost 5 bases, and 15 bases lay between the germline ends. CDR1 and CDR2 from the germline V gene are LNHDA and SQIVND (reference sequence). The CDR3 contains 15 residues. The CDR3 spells CASNRGVQNNSPLHF. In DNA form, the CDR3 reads TGTGCCAGTAATCGTGGGGTGCAGAATAATTCACCCCTCCACTTT.

This CDR3 is CASSYPPGGLDTEAFF. The CDR3 bases are TGTGCCAGCAGTTACCCCCCTGGAGGGCTTGACACTGAAGCTTTCTTT. The chain has TRBV6-6 and TRBJ1-1; D gene ambiguous. The CDR3 has 16 amino acids. V lost 2 bases to trimming and J lost 3 bases, with 16 bases between them. Germline V gene data show CDR1 as MNHNY and CDR2 as SVGAGI (reference sequence).

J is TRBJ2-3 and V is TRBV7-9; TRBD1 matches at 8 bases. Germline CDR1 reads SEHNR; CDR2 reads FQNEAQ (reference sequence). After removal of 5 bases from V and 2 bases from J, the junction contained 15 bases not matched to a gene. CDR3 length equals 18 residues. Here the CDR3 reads CASSIARTWTGNTDTQYF. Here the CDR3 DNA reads TGTGCCAGCAGCATCGCCCGGACCTGGACAGGGAACACAGATACGCAGTATTTT.

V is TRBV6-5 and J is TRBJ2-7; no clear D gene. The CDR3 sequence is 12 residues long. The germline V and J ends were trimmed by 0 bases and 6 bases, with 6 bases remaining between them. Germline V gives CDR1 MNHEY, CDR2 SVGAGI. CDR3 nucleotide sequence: TGTGCCAGCAGTTACTCCCCCTCCGAGCAGTACTTC. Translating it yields CASSYSPSEQYF.

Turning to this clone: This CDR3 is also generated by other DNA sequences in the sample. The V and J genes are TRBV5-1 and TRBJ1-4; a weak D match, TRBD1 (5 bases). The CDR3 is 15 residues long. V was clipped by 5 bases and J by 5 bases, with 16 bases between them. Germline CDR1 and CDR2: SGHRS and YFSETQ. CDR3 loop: CASSPTGTGNEKLFF. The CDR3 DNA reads TGCGCCAGCAGTCCGACCGGGACCGGGAATGAAAAACTGTTTTTT.

The CDR3 nucleotides are TGTGCCAGCAGCTTAACAGGGCAGGGGAACGGCTACACCTTC. Translation: CASSLTGQGNGYTF. The chain combines TRBV7-6 with TRBJ1-2, with D possibly TRBD1 on 6 matching bases. Germline values: CDR1 SGHVS, CDR2 FNYEAQ. The CDR3 contains 14 residues. With 2 bases removed from V and 8 bases from J, the gap between germline ends came to 15 bases.

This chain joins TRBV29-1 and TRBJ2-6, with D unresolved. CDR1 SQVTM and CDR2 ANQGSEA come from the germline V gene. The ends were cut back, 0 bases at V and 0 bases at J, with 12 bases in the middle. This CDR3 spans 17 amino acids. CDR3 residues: CSVEDLRLRSGANVLTF. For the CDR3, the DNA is TGCAGCGTTGAAGATCTTCGACTCCGCTCTGGGGCCAACGTCCTGACTTTC.

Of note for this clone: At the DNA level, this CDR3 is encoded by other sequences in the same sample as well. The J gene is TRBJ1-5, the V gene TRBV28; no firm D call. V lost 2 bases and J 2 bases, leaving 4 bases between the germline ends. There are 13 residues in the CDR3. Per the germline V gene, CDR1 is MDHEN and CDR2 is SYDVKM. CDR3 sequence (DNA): TGTGCCAGCAGTTTAGTTGGCAATCAGCCCCAGCATTTT. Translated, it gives CASSLVGNQPQHF. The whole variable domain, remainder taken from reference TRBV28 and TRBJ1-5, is DVKVTQSSRYLVKRTGEKVFLECVQDMDHENMFWYRQDPGLGLRLIYFSYDVKMKEKGDIPEGYSVSREKKERFSLILESASTNQTSMYLCASSLVGNQPQHFGDGTRLSIL.

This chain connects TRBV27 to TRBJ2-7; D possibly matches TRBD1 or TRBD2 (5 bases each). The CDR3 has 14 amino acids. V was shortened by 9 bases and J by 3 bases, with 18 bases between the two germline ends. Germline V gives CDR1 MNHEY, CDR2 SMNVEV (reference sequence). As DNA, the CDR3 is TGTGCCAGTTCCTCCCTGGGACGGCACTACGAGCAGTACTTC. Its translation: CASSSLGRHYEQYF.

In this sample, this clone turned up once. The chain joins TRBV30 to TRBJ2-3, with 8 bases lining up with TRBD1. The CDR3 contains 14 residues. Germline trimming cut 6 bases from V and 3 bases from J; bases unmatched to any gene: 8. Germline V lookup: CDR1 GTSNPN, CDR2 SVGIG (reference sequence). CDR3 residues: CACGQGRRTDTQYF. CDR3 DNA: TGTGCCTGTGGACAGGGCCGGAGGACAGATACGCAGTATTTT. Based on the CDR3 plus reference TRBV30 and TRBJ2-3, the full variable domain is SQTIHQWPATLVQPVGSPLSLECTVEGTSNPNLYWYRQAAGRGLQLLFYSVGIGQISSEVPQNLSASRPQDRQFILSSKKLLLSDSGFYLCACGQGRRTDTQYFGPGTRLTVL.

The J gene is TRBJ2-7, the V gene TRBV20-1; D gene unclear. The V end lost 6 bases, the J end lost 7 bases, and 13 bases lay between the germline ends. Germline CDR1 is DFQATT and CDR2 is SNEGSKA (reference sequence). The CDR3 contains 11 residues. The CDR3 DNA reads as TGCAGTGCCCGAAGGCTCAGTGAGCAGTACTTC. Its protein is CSARRLSEQYF.

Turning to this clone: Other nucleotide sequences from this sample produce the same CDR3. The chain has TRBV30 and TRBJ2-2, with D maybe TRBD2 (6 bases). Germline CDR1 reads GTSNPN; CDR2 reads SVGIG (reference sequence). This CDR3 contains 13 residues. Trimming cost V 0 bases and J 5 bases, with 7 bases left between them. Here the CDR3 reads CAWSVAGTGELFF. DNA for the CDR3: TGTGCCTGGAGTGTCGCGGGGACCGGGGAGCTGTTTTTT.

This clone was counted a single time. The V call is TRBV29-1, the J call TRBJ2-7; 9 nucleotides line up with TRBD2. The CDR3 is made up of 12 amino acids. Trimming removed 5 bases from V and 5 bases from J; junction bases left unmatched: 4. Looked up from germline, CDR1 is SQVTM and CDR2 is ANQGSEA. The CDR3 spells CSVYSGSNEQYF. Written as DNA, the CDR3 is TGCAGCGTTTATAGCGGGAGTAACGAGCAGTACTTC.